Sequencing of this T cell receptor (beta chain) was carried out in a study of blood T cell repertoires in COVID-19. Across the whole study: PBMCs, B-cell-depleted T cells, or T cells were the source of the cDNA or gDNA that made up the material.

Germline values: CDR1 SGHDT, CDR2 YYEEEE. V lost 3 bases to trimming and J lost 4 bases; unmatched junction nucleotides: 11. CDR3 length: 16 residues. Assay: immunoSEQ multiplex PCR; the TCRdb copy retains only in-frame clones and omits some. Seen here are hundreds of thousands of clones, roughly four fifths observed once, and the top ten hold approximately 3.6%. Enrollees, about 18 to 89 years old, lived in roughly 24 US areas. This sequence was found in a woman between 55 and 75 years old who had recovered from COVID-19. This rearrangement joins TRBV5-6 to TRBJ1-2; TRBD1 matches at 8 bases. Material for sequencing was PBMCs or T cells enriched from blood (not recorded which). As DNA, the CDR3 is TGTGCCAGCAGCTATGGGGACAGGCCTACTGGCTATGGCTACACCTTC. Protein product: CASSYGDRPTGYGYTF.